This T cell receptor beta chain was observed in a study of sequential checkpoint blockade in melanoma. Noted treatment: randomized to nivolumab then ipilimumab (arm A) or the reverse (arm B). Germline lookup yields CDR1 MNHNY and CDR2 SVGAGI (reference sequence). Trimming removed 7 bases at V and 4 bases at J, with 22 bases between. CDR3 length: 16 residues. Measured with immunoSEQ multiplex PCR; TCRdb has only the in-frame clones, and not every one. Of approximately 21,000 clones in the sample, roughly four fifths were seen once. J is TRBJ2-5 and V is TRBV6-6, with D perhaps TRBD1 (8 bases). The receptor was derived from a human donor with melanoma. The sequences come from CD8+ T cells sorted from blood (inferred from file names), collected from a patient given nivolumab and ipilimumab in sequence. The CDR3 is CASTPRGGQEIETQYF. The CDR3 region has the DNA TGTGCCAGCACTCCAAGGGGGGGACAGGAGATAGAGACCCAGTACTTC.